This is a list of T cell receptor beta chains from one sample in a study of blood T cell repertoires in COVID-19. The table came from immunoSEQ multiplex PCR; TCRdb's copy has only in-frame clones and leaves some out. The table includes approximately 230,000 clones, about nine tenths detected once. The sample was peripheral blood. These receptors originate from a young man who had recovered from COVID-19. Both conserved end residues are part of each CDR3.

>TRBJ2-5|TRBV29-1
CSATHRVKKTQYF
>TRBJ2-3|TRBV4-3
CASSQDRIGTDTQYF
>TRBJ1-2|TRBV4-2
CASSQAPGGGGVYGYTF
>TRBJ2-3|TRBV6-5
CASSTGAKDTQYF
>TRBJ2-1|TRBV6-5
CASSLLAGGWNEQFF
>TRBJ2-6|TRBV4-1
CASTSLGRVSGANVLTF
>TRBJ1-1|TRBV4-3
CASSQVTGSRAFF
>TRBJ1-2|TRBV30
CAWSKGTGEGYTF
>TRBJ2-2|TRBV28
CASRKGVGELFF
>TRBJ2-7|TRBV6-5
CASSAGTEYF
>TRBJ2-7|TRBV21-1
CASTDLNSGGPSYEQYF
>TRBJ1-2|TRBV10-1
CASSEKSAGHGYTF
>TRBJ1-1|TRBV7-9
CASSQQGPEAFF
>TRBJ1-5|TRBV7-9
CASSSPRGDRDNQPQHF
>TRBJ1-2|TRBV6-5
CASSYQTGFIDYGYTF
>TRBJ1-2|TRBV7-2
CASSLGGSASYTF
>TRBJ2-1|TRBV6-1
CASSDTGTGVLDEQFF
>TRBJ2-5|TRBV6-5
CASRRGIRETQYF
>TRBJ1-1|TRBV11-2
CASVLSGQLNTEAFF
>TRBJ2-7|TRBV4-1
CASSQGAGGDYEQYF